This entry lists 16 T cell receptor beta chains sequenced from one sample in a study of blood T cell repertoires in COVID-19. Produced via immunoSEQ multiplex PCR; TCRdb's table is partial and in-frame only. The table lists roughly 400,000 clones, approximately 90% of them singletons, with more than 0.85% in the top ten. The sequencing sample was made of PBMCs or T cells enriched from blood (not recorded which). The receptor source for this set is a middle-aged woman who had been exposed to COVID-19.

This clone was seen a single time. The chain employs TRBV18 and TRBJ1-5, with D possibly being TRBD1 (6 bases). Germline CDR1 KGHSH, CDR2 LQKENI. Trimming cost V 5 bases and J 0 bases, with 14 bases left between them. The CDR3 has 16 residues. CDR3 nucleotides: TGTGCCAGCTCATGGACCGGGACAAATAGCAATCAGCCCCAGCATTTT. This codes for CASSWTGTNSNQPQHF.

The chain carries TRBV5-5 and TRBJ2-1; a weak D match, TRBD2 (5 bases). This CDR3 contains 15 residues. The ends were cut back, 2 bases at V and 0 bases at J, with 9 bases in the middle. The germline gives CDR1 SGHKS, CDR2 YYEKEE (reference sequence). The CDR3: CASSFDGNSYNEQFF. The CDR3 DNA reads TGTGCCAGCAGCTTTGACGGGAACTCCTACAATGAGCAGTTCTTC.

V usage is TRBV5-1 and J usage is TRBJ2-7, with D perhaps matching TRBD1 (6 bases). V was shortened by 5 bases and J by 2 bases, with 14 bases between the two germline ends. Germline V CDR1 and CDR2: SGHRS, YFSETQ. The CDR3 length is 14 residues. CDR3 DNA: TGCGCCAGCAGTCCAAGACAGGACCCCTACGAGCAGTACTTC. Its protein is CASSPRQDPYEQYF.

Concerning this clone: This specimen includes other DNA sequences encoding the same CDR3. The V gene is TRBV29-1, the J gene TRBJ1-1; TRBD1 might be the D (5 bases). The CDR3 runs to 14 residues. The germline gives CDR1 SQVTM, CDR2 ANQGSEA. The germline V and J ends were trimmed by 0 bases and 5 bases, with 13 bases remaining between them. The CDR3 region is CSVEERQGGTEAFF. The CDR3, as DNA: TGCAGCGTTGAAGAACGGCAGGGAGGGACTGAAGCTTTCTTT. Complete variable domain (other parts from reference TRBV29-1 and TRBJ1-1): SAVISQKPSRDICQRGTSLTIQCQVDSQVTMMFWYRQQPGQSLTLIATANQGSEATYESGFVIDKFPISRPNLTFSTLTVSNMSPEDSSIYLCSVEERQGGTEAFFGQGTRLTVV.

The chain links TRBV4-3 to TRBJ2-1; TRBD2 aligns across 10 bases. V trimming: 4 bases; J trimming: 0 bases; junction bases outside the gene matches: 6. The CDR3 contains 17 residues. The V gene's germline CDR1 is LGHNA and CDR2 YSLEER. The CDR3 DNA sequence: TGCGCCAGCAGCCCCTATAGCGGGAGGAGCTCCTACAATGAGCAGTTCTTC. This sequence encodes CASSPYSGRSSYNEQFF.

The chain carries TRBV30 and TRBJ1-1; 9 bases agree with TRBD1. CDR1 GTSNPN and CDR2 SVGIG come from the germline V gene (reference sequence). This CDR3 is built from 15 residues. V was pared by 2 bases and J by 4 bases, with 8 bases of the junction left unmatched. The CDR3 sequence: CAWSPTDRGFTEAFF. Written as DNA, the CDR3 is TGTGCCTGGAGTCCCACCGACAGGGGGTTCACTGAAGCTTTCTTT.

The V call is TRBV20-1, the J call TRBJ2-1, with 10 bases identical to TRBD2. V was pared by 3 bases and J by 7 bases, with 12 bases of the junction left unmatched. The CDR3 sequence is 16 residues long. Germline assignment: CDR1 DFQATT and CDR2 SNEGSKA (reference sequence). CDR3 loop: CSASDRASGSLNEQFF. CDR3 in DNA: TGCAGTGCTAGTGATAGGGCTAGCGGGAGCCTGAATGAGCAGTTCTTC.

The J gene is TRBJ2-2, the V gene TRBV5-1; perhaps TRBD1 as D (5 bases). Germline assignment: CDR1 SGHRS and CDR2 YFSETQ. The CDR3 sequence is 14 residues long. Trimming shortened V by 0 bases and J by 7 bases, and 10 bases separated the two germline ends. CDR3 in DNA: TGCGCCAGCAGCTTGGAGTTAGGGGACGGGGAGCTGTTTTTT. It translates to CASSLELGDGELFF.

The chain has TRBV10-1 and TRBJ2-1; D is unresolved. Germline CDR1 and CDR2: WNHNN and SYGVQD (reference sequence). The germline V and J ends were trimmed by 4 bases and 6 bases, with 10 bases remaining between them. The CDR3 runs 13 residues. The CDR3 sequence is CASSGSVINEQFF. CDR3 nucleotide sequence: TGCGCCAGCAGTGGATCAGTCATCAATGAGCAGTTCTTC.

The V and J genes are TRBV3-1 (or the pseudogene TRBV3-2) and TRBJ1-6, with a tentative D call TRBD1 (6 bases). V gave up 0 bases and J gave up 10 bases, with 28 bases separating them. Germline CDR1 LGHDT, CDR2 YNNKEL (reference sequence). The CDR3 length is 20 residues. The CDR3 sequence: CASSQDGRGRTLRGKSPLHF. For the CDR3, the DNA is TGTGCCAGCAGCCAAGATGGGCGGGGGCGAACCCTGCGCGGGAAATCACCCCTCCACTTT.

J is TRBJ2-1 and V is TRBV12-3 or TRBV12-4; D might be TRBD2 (6 bases). V lost 3 bases and J lost 4, with 7 bases in between. The CDR3 covers 13 residues. For the CDR3, the DNA is TGTGCCAGCAGTTTGCGGGGATACAATGAGCAGTTCTTC. Protein sequence: CASSLRGYNEQFF.

V gene TRBV5-4 combines with J gene TRBJ2-1, with D perhaps matching TRBD2 (6 bases). This CDR3 comprises 17 residues. Germline V lookup: CDR1 SGHNT, CDR2 YYREEE (reference sequence). The germline V and J ends were trimmed by 0 bases and 1 base, with 14 bases remaining between them. The CDR3 loop reads CASSLEPLAPSYNEQFF. CDR3 bases: TGTGCCAGCAGCTTGGAACCCCTAGCGCCTTCCTACAATGAGCAGTTCTTC. The complete variable domain, with remaining parts taken from reference TRBV5-4 and TRBJ2-1, reads ETGVTQSPTHLIKTRGQQVTLRCSSQSGHNTVSWYQQALGQGPQFIFQYYREEENGRGNFPPRFSGLQFPNYSSELNVNALELDDSALYLCASSLEPLAPSYNEQFFGPGTRLTVL.

The rearrangement links TRBV9 to TRBJ2-7; TRBD2 agrees at 15 bases. The CDR3 has 15 residues. In germline, CDR1 is SGDLS, CDR2 YYNGEE. V was pared by 0 bases and J by 6 bases, with 1 base of the junction left unmatched. In nucleotides, the CDR3 is TGTGCCAGCAGCGTAGGGGGACTAGCGGGAGGCGAGCAGTACTTC. Translating it yields CASSVGGLAGGEQYF.

The chain combines TRBV6-5 with TRBJ1-1, with 9 bases that match TRBD1. The CDR3 consists of 11 residues. The germline gives CDR1 MNHEY, CDR2 SVGAGI. V was clipped by 6 bases and J by 8 bases; unmatched bases: 1. The CDR3, as DNA: TGTGCCAGCAGGGACAGGGGAGAAGCTTTCTTT. Translated: CASRDRGEAFF.

This chain links TRBV5-5 with TRBJ2-7, with D perhaps matching TRBD2 (5 bases). This CDR3 has 14 residues. V lost 0 bases and J 4 bases, leaving 11 bases between the germline ends. Germline CDR1 is SGHKS and CDR2 is YYEKEE (reference sequence). CDR3 protein: CASSLELDGYEQYF. CDR3 sequence (DNA): TGTGCCAGCAGCTTGGAACTAGACGGGTACGAGCAGTACTTC. The full variable domain, with the rest looked up from reference TRBV5-5 and TRBJ2-7, is DAGVTQSPTHLIKTRGQQVTLRCSPISGHKSVSWYQQVLGQGPQFIFQYYEKEERGRGNFPDRFSARQFPNYSSELNVNALLLGDSALYLCASSLELDGYEQYFGPGTRLTVT.

The chain joins TRBV13 to TRBJ1-2; no reliable D call. The ends were cut back, 5 bases at V and 4 bases at J, with 11 bases in the middle. This CDR3 is built from 13 residues. The germline V gene has CDR1 PRHDT and CDR2 FYEKMQ (reference sequence). In nucleotides, the CDR3 is TGTGCCAGCAGCCTGAGCAGACTCTATGGCTACACCTTC. It codes for CASSLSRLYGYTF.